This passage covers 14 T cell receptor beta chains from one sample sequenced in a study of T cell responses to AZD1222 COVID-19 vaccine. Repertoires were generated with immunoSEQ multiplex PCR, while TCRdb's copy carries only in-frame clones and drops some. The data hold roughly 120,000 clones, with 94% observed a single time. The source material was peripheral blood, sampled 28 days after the second AZD1222 dose. Every receptor here comes from an adult who received the AZD1222 COVID-19 vaccine.

J is TRBJ2-1 and V is TRBV4-2, with D hard to call. Trimming left V 0 bases short and J 6 bases short, with 6 bases between. Germline assignment: CDR1 LGHNA and CDR2 YNFKEQ. There are 13 residues in the CDR3. The CDR3 region is CASSQESTNEQFF. The CDR3 region has the DNA TGTGCCAGCAGCCAAGAATCGACCAATGAGCAGTTCTTC.

This rearrangement joins TRBV18 to TRBJ2-2, with D possibly TRBD1 on 5 matching bases. The V end lost 3 bases, the J end lost 4 bases, and 12 bases lay between the germline ends. The CDR3 is 15 residues long. Germline V lookup: CDR1 KGHSH, CDR2 LQKENI. This CDR3 is CASSPQDTSTGELFF. The CDR3 region has the DNA TGTGCCAGCTCACCCCAGGACACGAGCACCGGGGAGCTGTTTTTT.

The chain couples TRBV18 to TRBJ1-1, with unresolved D. CDR1 KGHSH and CDR2 LQKENI come from the germline V gene. The CDR3 runs to 13 residues. The ends were cut back, 3 bases at V and 8 bases at J, with 13 bases in the middle. The DNA for the CDR3 is TGTGCCAGCTCACCGCCCGGACGGCACGAAGCTTTCTTT. This translates into CASSPPGRHEAFF.

There are a few counts of this clone. V gene TRBV6-1 combines with J gene TRBJ2-7; the D gene could be TRBD1 or TRBD2 (5 bases each). CDR1 and CDR2 (germline): MNHNS, SASEGT. Deletions cut 4 bases from V and 5 bases from J, with 21 bases between. The CDR3 has 16 amino acids. CDR3 sequence (DNA): TGTGCCAGCAGTGTCCACCTCTCAGGGAGCTTCAACGAGCAGTACTTC. Protein sequence: CASSVHLSGSFNEQYF.

The chain uses TRBV5-8 and TRBJ1-2; D unresolved. Germline V gene data show CDR1 as SGHTS and CDR2 as YDEGEE. The CDR3 has 14 residues. Trimming cost V 0 bases and J 0 bases, with 6 bases left between them. The CDR3 is CASSLDRANYGYTF. CDR3 coding DNA: TGTGCCAGCAGCTTGGACAGAGCTAACTATGGCTACACCTTC.

The J gene is TRBJ2-1, the V gene TRBV2, with 7 nucleotides matching TRBD2. The CDR3 consists of 15 residues. Germline V gives CDR1 SNHLY, CDR2 FYNNEI. Trimming took 1 base from V and 4 from J; bases not matched to a gene: 4. The CDR3 reads CASSEERGFYNEQFF. The CDR3 nucleotides read TGTGCCAGCAGTGAAGAGCGGGGTTTTTACAATGAGCAGTTCTTC.

The chain links TRBV10-3 to TRBJ1-1; D remains ambiguous. CDR1 is ENHRY and CDR2 is SYGVKD in the germline V gene. With 2 bases removed from V and 4 bases from J, the gap between germline ends came to 17 bases. The CDR3 contains 16 residues. The CDR3 DNA reads TGTGCCATCAGTGAGGGCCGGGATGAGACGGGCACTGAAGCTTTCTTT. Protein product: CAISEGRDETGTEAFF.

CDR3 in amino acids: CASSLTRGITDTQYF. CDR3 in DNA: TGTGCCAGCAGTTTAACGCGTGGGATCACAGATACGCAGTATTTT. The V call is TRBV27, the J call TRBJ2-3; D gene unclear. The CDR3 is 15 amino acids. The germline V gene encodes CDR1 MNHEY and CDR2 SMNVEV (reference sequence). Trimming removed 2 bases from V and 2 bases from J, with 11 bases in between.

V and J are TRBV5-4 and TRBJ2-3; D remains unclear. Trimming pared 3 bases from V and 4 bases from J, leaving 15 bases between. The CDR3 extends over 15 amino acids. Germline V gene sequence: CDR1 SGHNT, CDR2 YYREEE (reference sequence). The CDR3 protein is CASSSAARSPDTQYF. The CDR3, as DNA: TGTGCCAGCAGCTCCGCGGCGAGGTCCCCAGATACGCAGTATTTT.

The CDR3 spells CASSAWPPLQGAYEQYF. In DNA, the CDR3 is TGTGCCAGCAGCGCCTGGCCCCCTCTACAGGGGGCTTACGAGCAGTACTTC. The chain has TRBV5-6 and TRBJ2-7, with 9 bases lining up with TRBD1. The V gene end was trimmed by 4 bases and the J gene end by 4 bases; junction bases not matched to a gene: 15. CDR1 is SGHDT and CDR2 is YYEEEE in the germline V gene. The CDR3 contains 17 residues.

The chain has TRBV4-1 and TRBJ1-3; 8 nucleotides line up with TRBD1. CDR3 length equals 18 residues. J was trimmed by 2 bases and V by 3 bases; bases with no gene match: 12. Germline lookup yields CDR1 MGHRA and CDR2 YSYEKL. The CDR3 DNA reads as TGCGCCAGCAGCCACCCTACCCAAGGACAGGGTGCTGGAAACACCATATATTTT. This sequence encodes CASSHPTQGQGAGNTIYF.

The chain combines TRBV19 with TRBJ1-2, with D unresolved. With 5 bases removed from V and 4 bases from J, the gap between germline ends came to 17 bases. The CDR3 runs 15 residues. Germline-derived CDR1 and CDR2 are LNHDA and SQIVND (reference sequence). CDR3 residues: CASSSSRRESYGYTF. The CDR3 region has the DNA TGTGCCAGTAGTTCCTCCCGGAGGGAGTCCTATGGCTACACCTTC. Together with reference TRBV19 and TRBJ1-2, the CDR3 gives the full variable domain: DGGITQSPKYLFRKEGQNVTLSCEQNLNHDAMYWYRQDPGQGLRLIYYSQIVNDFQKGDIAEGYSVSREKKESFPLTVTSAQKNPTAFYLCASSSSRRESYGYTFGSGTRLTVV.

The genes are TRBV11-2 and TRBJ2-5; TRBD1 or TRBD2 may be the D gene (5 bases each). The CDR3 is made up of 13 amino acids. V lost 5 bases to trimming and J lost 3 bases, with 10 bases between them. From germline, CDR1 is SGHAT and CDR2 FQNNGV. CDR3 nucleotides: TGTGCCAGCAGCCCGAGGGGAGAAGAGACCCAGTACTTC. The encoded protein is CASSPRGEETQYF.

The rearrangement uses TRBV12-5 and TRBJ2-5, with D perhaps TRBD1 or TRBD2 (6 bases each). Germline-derived CDR1 and CDR2 are LGHNT and FRNRAP. This CDR3 has 18 amino acids. Trimming shortened V by 5 bases and J by 1 base, and 23 bases separated the two germline ends. Here the CDR3 DNA reads TGTGCTAGTGGTACGGGTTGGGTAGTCGGGGGCACCCAAGAGACCCAGTACTTC. It encodes CASGTGWVVGGTQETQYF.